This T cell receptor (beta chain) comes out of a study of blood T cell repertoires in COVID-19. The protocol was immunoSEQ multiplex PCR, while the TCRdb copy is restricted to in-frame clones and leaves out a portion. The profile shows roughly 250,000 clones, 75% to 90% of them singletons. The cohort comprised adults aged 18 to 89 years residing in approximately 22 US areas. Unmatched junction bases numbered 6, after V lost 6 bases and J lost 2 bases. Germline V gene lookup returns CDR1 SGHRS and CDR2 YFSETQ. The CDR3 length is 15 residues. The gene calls are TRBV5-1 and TRBJ1-2; 11 bases line up with TRBD1. Sequencing was carried out using PBMCs or T cells enriched from blood (not recorded which). This TCR was sampled from a woman in her twenties or thirties who had recovered from COVID-19. CDR3 region: CASTYRDRGNYGYTF. As DNA, the CDR3 is TGCGCCAGCACCTACCGGGACAGGGGGAACTATGGCTACACCTTC.